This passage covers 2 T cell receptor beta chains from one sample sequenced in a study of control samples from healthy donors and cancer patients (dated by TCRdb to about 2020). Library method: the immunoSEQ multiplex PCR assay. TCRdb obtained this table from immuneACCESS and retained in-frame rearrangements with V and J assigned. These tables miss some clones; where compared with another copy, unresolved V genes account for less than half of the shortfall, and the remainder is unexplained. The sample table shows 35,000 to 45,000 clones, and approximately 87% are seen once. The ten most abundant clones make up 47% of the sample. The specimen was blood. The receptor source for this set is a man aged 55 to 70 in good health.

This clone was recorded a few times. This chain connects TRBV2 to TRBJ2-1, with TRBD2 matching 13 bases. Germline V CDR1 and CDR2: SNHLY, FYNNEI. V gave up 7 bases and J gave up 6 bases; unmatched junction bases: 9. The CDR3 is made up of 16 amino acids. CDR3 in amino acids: CASKRTSGSWSNEQFF. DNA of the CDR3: TGTGCCAGCAAAAGGACTAGCGGGAGCTGGAGCAATGAGCAGTTCTTC. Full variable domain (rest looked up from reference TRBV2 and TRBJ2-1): EPEVTQTPSHQVTQMGQEVILRCVPISNHLYFYWYRQILGQKVEFLVSFYNNEISEKSEIFDDQFSVERPDGSNFTLKIRSTKLEDSAMYFCASKRTSGSWSNEQFFGPGTRLTVL.

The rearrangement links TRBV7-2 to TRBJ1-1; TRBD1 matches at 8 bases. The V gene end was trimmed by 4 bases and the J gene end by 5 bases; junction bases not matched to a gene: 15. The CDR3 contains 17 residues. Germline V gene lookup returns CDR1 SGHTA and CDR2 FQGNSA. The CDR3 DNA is TGTGCCAGCAGCTCCGGGCAAGAGGCAGGGGGCTGGACTGAAGCTTTCTTT. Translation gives CASSSGQEAGGWTEAFF.